This entry concerns a single T cell receptor (beta chain). The data are from a study of control samples from healthy donors and cancer patients. The CDR3 has 16 amino acids. Trimming removed 3 bases at V and 0 bases at J, with 14 bases between. Germline loops: CDR1 SGHAT, CDR2 FQNNGV. Only in-frame clones appear in the TCRdb table, and some are missing; sequencing was by immunoSEQ multiplex PCR. In the table there are about 170,000 clones, 91% of which are singletons. This chain joins TRBV11-2 and TRBJ1-2, with a weak D call TRBD1 (6 bases). Specimen: blood. This TCR was sampled from a woman between 35 and 50 years old in good health. CDR3 protein: CASSFPRTVANYGYTF. The CDR3 nucleotides are TGTGCCAGCAGCTTTCCCCGGACAGTCGCTAACTATGGCTACACCTTC.